What follows describes a single TCR beta chain. 13 Jbeta primers and 60 Vbeta primers were used for the PCR. Clones were sequenced by immunoSEQ multiplex PCR, and TCRdb holds only the in-frame ones, with some missing. The sample has approximately 92,000 clones, around four fifths seen once. This entry belongs to a study of cytomegalovirus exposure and HLA in healthy donors. This CDR3 region has 16 residues. J lost 7 bases, V lost 0 bases, and 8 bases had no gene match. The germline V gene has CDR1 SNHLY and CDR2 FYNNEI. The chain links TRBV2 to TRBJ1-5; 8 bases are a match to TRBD1. Sequences were obtained from PBMCs. The source of this sequence is a man aged 50-60 years in good health and CMV-seropositive. The CDR3 region has the DNA TGTGCCAGCAGTGAAGCGCCCGACAGGGGCGGACAGCCCCAGCATTTT. Translation: CASSEAPDRGGQPQHF. Together with reference TRBV2 and TRBJ1-5, the CDR3 gives the full variable domain: EPEVTQTPSHQVTQMGQEVILRCVPISNHLYFYWYRQILGQKVEFLVSFYNNEISEKSEIFDDQFSVERPDGSNFTLKIRSTKLEDSAMYFCASSEAPDRGGQPQHFGDGTRLSIL.